The present entry profiles one T cell receptor (beta chain) with its context. This specimen comes from a study of shared T cell receptors in the human thymus. Repertoires were generated with immunoSEQ multiplex PCR, while TCRdb's copy carries only in-frame clones and drops some. The sample records over 450,000 clones, about 84% being singletons. The same sample was also used in a study of human thymus T cells. As reported in that work: Resections that were taken during corrective heart surgery supplied the thymus tissue. The related literature has documented a marked overlap of thymic repertoires among unrelated individuals.

The sequence derives from a boy younger than two with a congenital heart defect. The sample was thymocytes.

The CDR3 protein is CALRTSGGQETQYF. The DNA for the CDR3 is TGTGCCCTACGGACTAGCGGAGGACAAGAGACCCAGTACTTC. J is TRBJ2-5 and V is TRBV10-3, with 10 bases that match TRBD2. The J segment lost 2 bases and the V segment lost 11 bases, leaving 8 bases of the junction unmatched. CDR3 length: 14 residues. Germline V gives CDR1 ENHRY, CDR2 SYGVKD.